This entry features one T cell receptor beta chain sequence. Trimming shortened V by 5 bases and J by 10 bases, and 17 bases separated the two germline ends. The CDR3 spans 13 residues. These data are taken from a study of blood T cell repertoires in COVID-19. Study context: Samples of COVID-19 (acute and convalescent) were obtained from the United States, Italy and Spain. Nucleic acid was either cDNA or gDNA, and it came from T cells, B-cell-depleted T cells, or PBMCs.

As originally analysed: Quantification of nucleated cells was approximated via reference gene primer amplification. The table came from immunoSEQ multiplex PCR; TCRdb's copy has only in-frame clones and leaves some out. The D gene and trimming were derived from the DNA, and the V and J assignments and clone size from that table. This repertoire shows 25,000 to 35,000 clones, approximately 90% found once; its top ten account for roughly 13%. V and J are TRBV12-3 or TRBV12-4 and TRBJ1-1; D is uncertain. The sample was peripheral blood. The sequence was obtained from a human donor in a cohort sampled during active COVID-19. DNA of the CDR3: TGTGCCAGCAGTACCAGCAACTTACGAGGAGCTTTCTTT. It codes for CASSTSNLRGAFF.